The source of this T cell receptor beta chain is a study of blood T cell repertoires in COVID-19. In the study overall: Sites across the United States, Italy and Spain contributed samples from acute and convalescent COVID-19.

Produced via immunoSEQ multiplex PCR; TCRdb's table is partial and in-frame only. The sample holds about 180,000 clones, 80% to 90% seen once. There are 16 residues in the CDR3. Per germline, CDR1 WSHSY and CDR2 SAAADI. Unmatched junction bases numbered 11, after V lost 6 bases and J lost 3 bases. The TCR sequence derives from a woman in her 70s with COVID-19, enrolled during active disease. The sequenced material came from peripheral blood. The V gene is TRBV10-2, the J gene TRBJ1-5; 7 bases agree with TRBD1. CDR3 loop: CASRGPGQRLNQPQHF. For the CDR3, the DNA is TGCGCCAGCAGAGGACCGGGACAGAGACTCAATCAGCCCCAGCATTTT.